This TCR beta chain was captured by sequencing in a study of cytomegalovirus exposure and HLA in healthy donors. The PCR contained 60 Vbeta and 13 Jbeta primers. Sequencing was performed with immunoSEQ multiplex PCR; in TCRdb, only in-frame clones are kept and a portion is missing. The sample lists about 110,000 clones, roughly 71% occurring once. Regarding this clone: Its antigen is undetermined.

The CDR3 extends over 17 amino acids. Unmatched junction bases numbered 15, after V lost 5 bases and J lost 6 bases. Germline CDR1 SEHNR, CDR2 FQNEAQ (reference sequence). Regarding the study as a whole: High sensitivity and specificity were reportedly achieved when the classifier diagnosed cytomegalovirus status.

The sample was PBMCs. This chain connects TRBV7-9 to TRBJ2-2; 7 nucleotides align to TRBD2. This clonotype was sampled from a woman in her 70s in good health and CMV-seropositive. The CDR3 sequence is CASSPLGKRGISGELFF. The CDR3 region has the DNA TGTGCCAGCAGCCCACTCGGGAAGCGGGGAATATCCGGGGAGCTGTTTTTT.